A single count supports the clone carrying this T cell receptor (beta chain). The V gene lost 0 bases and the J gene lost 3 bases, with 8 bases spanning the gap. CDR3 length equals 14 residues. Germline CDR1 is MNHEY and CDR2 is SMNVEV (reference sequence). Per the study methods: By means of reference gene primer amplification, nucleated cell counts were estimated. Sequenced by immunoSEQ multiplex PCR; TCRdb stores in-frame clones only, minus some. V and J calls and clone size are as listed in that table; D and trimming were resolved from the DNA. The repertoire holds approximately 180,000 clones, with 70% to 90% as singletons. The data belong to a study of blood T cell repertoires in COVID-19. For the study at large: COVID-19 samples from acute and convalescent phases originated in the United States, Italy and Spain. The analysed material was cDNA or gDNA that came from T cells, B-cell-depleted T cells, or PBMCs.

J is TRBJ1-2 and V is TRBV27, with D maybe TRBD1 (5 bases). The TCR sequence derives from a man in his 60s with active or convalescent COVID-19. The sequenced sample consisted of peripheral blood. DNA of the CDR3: TGTGCCAGCAGTTTATCTTGGGGGGACTATGGCTACACCTTC. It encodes CASSLSWGDYGYTF.